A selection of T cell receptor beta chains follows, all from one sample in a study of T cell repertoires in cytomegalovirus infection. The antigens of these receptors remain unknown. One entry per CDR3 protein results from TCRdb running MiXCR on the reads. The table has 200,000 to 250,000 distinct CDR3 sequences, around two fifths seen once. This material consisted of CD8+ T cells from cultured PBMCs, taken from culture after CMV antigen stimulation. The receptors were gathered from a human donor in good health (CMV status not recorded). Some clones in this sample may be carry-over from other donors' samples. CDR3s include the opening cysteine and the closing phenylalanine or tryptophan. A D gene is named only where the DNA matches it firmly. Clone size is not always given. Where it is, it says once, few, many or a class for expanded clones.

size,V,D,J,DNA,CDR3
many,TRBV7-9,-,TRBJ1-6,TGTGCCAGCAGCCACCCCGGGGGGAATAATTCACCCCTCCACTTT,CASSHPGGNNSPLHF
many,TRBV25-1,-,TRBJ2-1,TGTGCCAGCAGTGAAATTGGGCTTGTCGGGACCTCCTACAATGAGCAGTTCTTC,CASSEIGLVGTSYNEQFF
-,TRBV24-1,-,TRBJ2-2,TGTGCCACCCAGACTGGGGACGGGACCGGGGAGCTGTTTTTT,CATQTGDGTGELFF
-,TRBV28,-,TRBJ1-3,TGTGCCAGCAGTTTATCGGGGTTAGCGGGAAACACCATATATTTT,CASSLSGLAGNTIYF
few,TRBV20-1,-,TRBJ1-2,TGCAGTGCTAGAGATTTGTCTAACGACTATGGCTACACCTTC,CSARDLSNDYGYTF
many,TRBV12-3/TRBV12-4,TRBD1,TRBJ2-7,TGTGCCAGCAGGCTATCAGGGGGTTACGAGCAGTACTTC,CASRLSGGYEQYF
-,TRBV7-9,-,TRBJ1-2,TGTGCCAGCAGCCCGGCCCAGGGTCCACTGCTGGGCTACACCTTC,CASSPAQGPLLGYTF
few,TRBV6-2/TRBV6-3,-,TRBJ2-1,TGTGCCAGCACCGTTCGGCCTTTGGATTACAATGAGCAGTTCTTC,CASTVRPLDYNEQFF
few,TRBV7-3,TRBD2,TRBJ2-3,TGTGCCAGCAGCTTAACAGCGGGAGGGCCTTTGACAGATACGCAGTATTTT,CASSLTAGGPLTDTQYF
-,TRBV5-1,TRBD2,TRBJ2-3,TGCGCAAGCTCATTGACTAGCGAGTACCCCACAGAGACGAAGTATTTT,CASSLTSEYPTETKYF
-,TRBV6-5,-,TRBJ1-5,TGTGCCAGCAGTTACCCGGACCTAATCGGCAATCAGCCCCAGCATTTT,CASSYPDLIGNQPQHF
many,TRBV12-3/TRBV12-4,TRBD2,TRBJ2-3,TGTGCCAGCAGTTTAGCGCTTCGGGGGAGGGCCAGCACAGATACGCAGTATTTT,CASSLALRGRASTDTQYF
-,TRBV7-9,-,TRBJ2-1,TGTGCCAGCAGCTCCCTCAGCGCCTCCTACAATGAGCAGTTCTTC,CASSSLSASYNEQFF
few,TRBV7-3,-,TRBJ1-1,TGTGCCAGCAGCCCCGGTTCACTGGGGAACACTGAAGCTTTCTTT,CASSPGSLGNTEAFF
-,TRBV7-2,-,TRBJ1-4,TGTGCCAGAAGCTTAAAAGAAAGGGTTTATTTAGCCGCTAATGAAAAACTGTTTTTT,CARSLKERVYLAANEKLFF
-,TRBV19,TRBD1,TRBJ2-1,TGTGCCAGTAGTTCGGCCGGGACAGGGCGTTACAATGAGCAGTTCTTC,CASSSAGTGRYNEQFF
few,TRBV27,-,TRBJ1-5,TGTGCCAGCAGTTTAAAGAGGATGGGAGGCAATCAGCCCCAGCATTTT,CASSLKRMGGNQPQHF
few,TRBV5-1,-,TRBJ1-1,TGCGCCAGCAGCGCTGGACGGATGAACACTGAAGCTTTCTTT,CASSAGRMNTEAFF
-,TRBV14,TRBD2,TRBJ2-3,TGTGCCAGCAGCCAAGAAGGGAGGGGCGCGTGGGATACGCAGTATTTT,CASSQEGRGAWDTQYF
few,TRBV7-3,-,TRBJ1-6,TGTGCCAGCAGCTTAACCCGGCGAGGCAGCCTCTATAATTCACCCCTCCACTTT,CASSLTRRGSLYNSPLHF
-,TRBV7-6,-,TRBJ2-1,TGTGCCAGCAGCTTAGCGATAGAGGGTCGTAGCTACAATGAGCAGTTCTTC,CASSLAIEGRSYNEQFF
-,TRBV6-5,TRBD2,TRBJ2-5,TGTGCCAGCAGTGGTTCGGGAGGAGAGACCCAGTACTTC,CASSGSGGETQYF
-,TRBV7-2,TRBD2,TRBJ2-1,TGTGCCAGCAGCTCACCGGGACTAGCGACCTACAATGAGCAGTTCTTC,CASSSPGLATYNEQFF
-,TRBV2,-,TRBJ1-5,TGTGCCAGCAGCGTTCGGACAGACAATCAGCCCCAGCATTTT,CASSVRTDNQPQHF
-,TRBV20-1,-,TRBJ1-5,TGCAGTGCTAGAGAAGGCCGGCGGGTCAATCAGCCCCAGCATTTT,CSAREGRRVNQPQHF
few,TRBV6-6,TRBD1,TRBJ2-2,TGTGCCAGCAGTTTCTTACAGGGGGCTGACACCGGGGAGCTGTTTTTT,CASSFLQGADTGELFF
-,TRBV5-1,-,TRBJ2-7,TGCGCCAGCAGCTTGGGGACTATTGGGTCCTACGAGCAGTACTTC,CASSLGTIGSYEQYF
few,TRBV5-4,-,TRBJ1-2,TGTGCCAGCAGCTTGGGGGACGGCATCTATGGCTACACCTTC,CASSLGDGIYGYTF
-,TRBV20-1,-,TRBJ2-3,TGCAGTGCTAGAGATGGCCCTACAAGAAGCACAGATACGCAGTATTTT,CSARDGPTRSTDTQYF
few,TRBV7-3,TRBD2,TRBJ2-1,TGTGCCAGCAGCTTGAATAAGGCGGGAGGGTACAATGAGCAGTTCTTC,CASSLNKAGGYNEQFF
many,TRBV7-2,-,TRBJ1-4,TGTGCCAGCACCTACGATGGGGGGGCGCGGGAAAAACTGTTTTTT,CASTYDGGAREKLFF
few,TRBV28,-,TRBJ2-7,TGTGCCAGCAGTTTCCCGGAGGGACAGAGCTCCTACGAGCAGTACTTC,CASSFPEGQSSYEQYF
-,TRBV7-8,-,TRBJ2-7,TGTGCCAGCAGCTTGGGACGTCCCCCCGCCTACGAGCAGTACTTC,CASSLGRPPAYEQYF
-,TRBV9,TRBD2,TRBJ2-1,TGTGCCAGCAGCGTAGACCCTAGCGGTTCCTACAATGAGCAGTTCTTC,CASSVDPSGSYNEQFF
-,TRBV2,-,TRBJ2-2,TGTGCCAGCAGACCTAGACGTACGAACACCGGGGAGCTGTTTTTT,CASRPRRTNTGELFF
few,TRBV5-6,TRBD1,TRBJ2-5,TGTGCCAGCAGCTTTAGTAGGGGGCAATGGGAGACCCAGTACTTC,CASSFSRGQWETQYF
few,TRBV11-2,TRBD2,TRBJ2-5,TGTGCCAGCAGTCAAGGTGTCGCGGGAGGCCGGGAGACCCAGTACTTC,CASSQGVAGGRETQYF
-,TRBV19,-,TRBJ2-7,TGTGCCAGTAGTCCTTCGGACGGCTACGAGCAGTACTTC,CASSPSDGYEQYF
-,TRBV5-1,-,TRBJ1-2,TGCGCCAGCAGCTCACTTAAGGGGATCTATGGCTACACCTTC,CASSSLKGIYGYTF
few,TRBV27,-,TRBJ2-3,TGTGCCAGCAGTTTAAAGGGGGACACAGATACGCAGTATTTT,CASSLKGDTDTQYF
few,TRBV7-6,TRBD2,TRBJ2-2,TGTGCCAGCAGCTTAGGGCCTCGACTAGCGGGAGGGATGAACACCGGGGAGCTGTTTTTT,CASSLGPRLAGGMNTGELFF
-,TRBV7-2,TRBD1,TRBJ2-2,TGTGCCAGCAGCCCCCTAGGGGGCGGCACCGGGGAGCTGTTTTTT,CASSPLGGGTGELFF
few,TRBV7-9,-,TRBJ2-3,TGTGCCAGCAGCTCCTCAACCTTTCTAGCAGATACGCAGTATTTT,CASSSSTFLADTQYF
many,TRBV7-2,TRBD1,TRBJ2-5,TGTGCCAGCAGCAAAGGGGACAGGACTTCGGAGACCCAGTACTTC,CASSKGDRTSETQYF
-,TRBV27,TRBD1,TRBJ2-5,TGTGCCAGCAGAAAATCAGGGGGCGAGGAGACCCAGTACTTC,CASRKSGGEETQYF
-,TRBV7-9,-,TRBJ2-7,TGTGCCAGCAGCGCAGAAGGGGGGAGTTCCTACGAGCAGTACTTC,CASSAEGGSSYEQYF
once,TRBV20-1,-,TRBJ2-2,TGCGGTGCCAGCCGACTAGGGGCCGGGGAGCTGTTTTTT,CGASRLGAGELFF
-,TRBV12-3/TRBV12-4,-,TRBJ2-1,TGTGCCAGCAGTCTCACCGGCCACCTAAGTGATGAGCAGTTCTTC,CASSLTGHLSDEQFF
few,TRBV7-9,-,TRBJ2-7,TGTGCCAGCAGCACCCCACAGGATCTGAGCTCCTACGAGCAGTACTTC,CASSTPQDLSSYEQYF
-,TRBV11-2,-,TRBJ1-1,TGTGCCAGCAGCGGCCGTCGAGGAGGGAACGTTTTTGAAGCTTTCTTT,CASSGRRGGNVFEAFF
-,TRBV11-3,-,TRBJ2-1,TGTGCCAGCAGCTACCGTGGCGTCGCCTACAATGAGCAGTTCTTC,CASSYRGVAYNEQFF
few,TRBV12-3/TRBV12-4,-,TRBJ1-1,TGTGCCAGCAGTTTCGGGGGGAACGGAGATGCTTTCTTT,CASSFGGNGDAFF
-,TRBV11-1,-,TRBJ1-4,TGTGCCAGCAGCTTAAGGGCGTCGGTTGCAACTAATGAAAAACTGTTTTTT,CASSLRASVATNEKLFF
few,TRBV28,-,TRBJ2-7,TGTGCCAGCAGTTTTTGGCGGGACACGGACTACGAGCAGTACTTC,CASSFWRDTDYEQYF
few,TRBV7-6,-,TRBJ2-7,TGTGCCAGCAGCTTAGCCAGGGACTACGAGCAGTACTTC,CASSLARDYEQYF